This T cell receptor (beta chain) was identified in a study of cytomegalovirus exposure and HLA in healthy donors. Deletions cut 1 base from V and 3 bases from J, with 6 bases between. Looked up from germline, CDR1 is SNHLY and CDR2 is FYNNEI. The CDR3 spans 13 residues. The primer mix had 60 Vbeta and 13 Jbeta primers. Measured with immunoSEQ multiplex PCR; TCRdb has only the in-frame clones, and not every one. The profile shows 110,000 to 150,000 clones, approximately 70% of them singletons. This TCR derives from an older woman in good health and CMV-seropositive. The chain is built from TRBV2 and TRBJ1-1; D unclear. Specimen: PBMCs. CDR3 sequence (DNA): TGTGCCAGCAGTGAAGGCGGTTACACTGAAGCTTTCTTT. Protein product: CASSEGGYTEAFF.